The 5 T cell receptor beta chains given below trace back to one sample, sequenced in a study of CD8+ T cells in alopecia areata. Described treatment: oral pan-JAK inhibitor, 5-10 mg twice daily. Extracted RNA was reverse transcribed, and the resulting cDNA served as sequencing template. Data came from immunoSEQ multiplex PCR; TCRdb stores just in-frame clones and leaves some out. Here the sample spans around 140,000 clones, 86% being singletons. Specimen: CD8+ T cells sorted from blood, collected at week 4, from a patient treated with tofacitinib. All receptors derive from a human donor with alopecia areata.

CDR3: CASRVGQMNTEAFF. The CDR3 nucleotides read TGTGCCAGCAGAGTAGGACAGATGAACACTGAAGCTTTCTTT. V and J are TRBV2 and TRBJ1-1; weak D call: TRBD1 (6 bases). Per germline, CDR1 SNHLY and CDR2 FYNNEI. The CDR3 extends over 14 amino acids. V lost 6 bases and J 0 bases, leaving 11 bases between the germline ends.

This clone showed up just a few times. This chain links TRBV29-1 with TRBJ2-1; 8 bases line up with TRBD1. This CDR3 contains 14 residues. With V trimmed by 7 bases and J by 6 bases, 11 bases remained unmatched. In germline, CDR1 is SQVTM, CDR2 ANQGSEA. CDR3 sequence reads: CSAGKFDRGNEQFF. CDR3 bases: TGCAGCGCCGGCAAGTTTGACAGGGGCAATGAGCAGTTCTTC.

DNA of the CDR3: TGTGCCAGCAGCCGAATCCGGACTAGCGGTATCTTCAAGCGTCCCCACGAGCAGTACTTC. This sequence encodes CASSRIRTSGIFKRPHEQYF. The chain combines TRBV7-8 with TRBJ2-7; TRBD2 matches at 10 bases. The junction had 24 bases not matched to a gene; V was cut back by 5 bases and J by 5 bases. The germline V gene encodes CDR1 SGHVS and CDR2 FQNEAQ. This CDR3 spans 20 amino acids.

The chain uses TRBV30 and TRBJ2-2, with unresolved D. The CDR3 consists of 16 residues. Looked up from germline, CDR1 is GTSNPN and CDR2 is SVGIG (reference sequence). V was clipped by 3 bases and J by 0 bases, with 14 bases between them. The CDR3 region is CAWSHPEGTNTGELFF. The CDR3, as DNA: TGTGCCTGGAGCCACCCGGAAGGCACGAACACCGGGGAGCTGTTTTTT. Together with reference TRBV30 and TRBJ2-2, the CDR3 gives the full variable domain: SQTIHQWPATLVQPVGSPLSLECTVEGTSNPNLYWYRQAAGRGLQLLFYSVGIGQISSEVPQNLSASRPQDRQFILSSKKLLLSDSGFYLCAWSHPEGTNTGELFFGEGSRLTVL.

The J gene is TRBJ2-7, the V gene TRBV5-4; 8 positions agree with TRBD2. The germline gives CDR1 SGHNT, CDR2 YYREEE (reference sequence). V was clipped by 1 base and J by 0 bases; unmatched bases: 9. The CDR3 has 17 residues. The CDR3 is CASSLFTRGAPSYEQYF. The CDR3 DNA reads as TGTGCCAGCAGCTTGTTCACGCGGGGGGCCCCCTCCTACGAGCAGTACTTC.